The clone carrying this TCR beta chain was seen a single time. This specimen belongs to a study of blood T cell repertoires in COVID-19. Study processing details: Amplification from reference gene primers served as the basis for estimated nucleated cell counts. Sequencing used immunoSEQ multiplex PCR; TCRdb keeps in-frame clones, though not all of them. D and trimming were read from the DNA, whereas the V and J calls and clone size are those reported in that table. This table has hundreds of thousands of clones, roughly 85% appearing once. V gave up 3 bases and J gave up 6 bases; unmatched junction bases: 5. Per the germline V gene, CDR1 is LNHNV and CDR2 is YYDKDF (reference sequence). CDR3 size: 15 residues.

The gene calls are TRBV15 and TRBJ2-7, with 13 bases lining up with TRBD2. Sequencing used PBMCs or T cells enriched from blood (not recorded which). The TCR comes from a middle-aged woman who had recovered from COVID-19. The CDR3: CATSRRGLAGVEQYF. DNA of the CDR3: TGTGCCACCAGCAGGCGCGGACTAGCGGGAGTCGAGCAGTACTTC.